The clone carrying this TCR beta chain came up a few times. What it recognizes is unknown. The record originates from a study of shared clonotypes between healthy human individuals. Study-level background: Donor ages ranged 18 to 49 years: a couple of women, a few men.

Findings and limits, study-wide: It was only blood that was sampled, and tissue repertoires likely differ.

Profiling relied on immunoSEQ multiplex PCR, and the TCRdb table lists in-frame clones only, not all of them. The sample carries 490,000 or so clones, 60% to 85% recorded once. Germline V gives CDR1 MDHEN, CDR2 SYDVKM. The CDR3 has 14 residues. Between the trimmed V and J ends, which lost 5 bases and 4 bases, there was a span of 15 bases. Material for sequencing was PBMCs. This chain joins TRBV28 and TRBJ2-7; a weak D match, TRBD2 (6 bases). This receptor was taken from a woman between 35 and 50 years old in good health. Some clones in this sample may be carry-over from other donors' samples. The CDR3 loop is CASSPSGGFYEQYF. CDR3 DNA sequence: TGTGCCAGCAGTCCTTCCGGGGGTTTTTACGAGCAGTACTTC.